These 29 T cell receptor beta chains originate from one sample sequenced in a study of kidney transplant recipient with SARS-CoV-2 infection. One entry per CDR3 protein results from TCRdb running MiXCR on the reads. The sample carries 200,000 to 300,000 distinct CDR3 sequences, 25% to 35% recorded once. The sample here was a blood sample, taken at baseline and around day 110 from a kidney transplant recipient. These receptors all stem from a male patient aged 25-45 years who had COVID-19 and was a kidney transplant recipient. The graft donor may account for some of the T cells.

The table lists this clonotype with many counts. The chain is built from TRBV18 and TRBJ1-2; D possibly corresponds to TRBD1 (5 bases). Germline assignment: CDR1 KGHSH and CDR2 LQKENI. CDR3 length equals 13 residues. V was cut by 3 bases and J by 3 bases, with 8 bases left in between. The CDR3 nucleotides are TGTGCCAGCTCACCGGGGGGTGACTATGGCTACACCTTC. Protein product: CASSPGGDYGYTF.

This clonotype was detected many times. The V call is TRBV28, the J call TRBJ2-1; 8 positions agree with TRBD2. The CDR3 loop spans 12 amino acids. CDR1 and CDR2 from the germline V gene are MDHEN and SYDVKM. CDR3 sequence (DNA): TGTGCATCGGGACTAGGCATGGTTGAGCAGTTCTTC. This codes for CASGLGMVEQFF.

In regard to this clonotype: A read error may produce the germline difference seen at one junction end. The rearrangement joins TRBV28 to TRBJ2-5; 11 nucleotides line up with TRBD1. CDR1 and CDR2 from the germline V gene are MDHEN and SYDVKM. The CDR3 covers 17 residues. CDR3: CASSLPRTGGSGETRYF. DNA of the CDR3: TGTGCCAGCAGTCTTCCTCGGACAGGGGGCAGTGGGGAGACCCGGTACTTC.

In regard to this clonotype: Given a much more abundant clone one base away, this may be a read error. The V call is TRBV15, the J call TRBJ1-2, with D hard to call. Germline V gene data show CDR1 as LNHNV and CDR2 as YYDKDF (reference sequence). The CDR3 covers 17 residues. CDR3 nucleotide sequence: TGTGCCACCAGCTATTGTCAAAGGTGTGGAAAGACCTATGGCCACACCTTC. Its protein is CATSYCQRCGKTYGHTF.

The table lists this clonotype with many counts. As DNA, the CDR3 is TGTGCCAGCAGTGAATCGGCAGCCCCCTACGAGCAGTACTTC. It specifies CASSESAAPYEQYF. The J gene is TRBJ2-7, the V gene TRBV6-1; D is unclear. Trimming took 2 bases from V and 2 from J, leaving 10 bases between them. The CDR3 runs 14 residues. Germline V gene data show CDR1 as MNHNS and CDR2 as SASEGT.

This clonotype was observed at least ten times. The chain combines TRBV4-1 with TRBJ1-4; D call uncertain. CDR1 and CDR2 (germline): MGHRA, YSYEKL. The CDR3 is made up of 13 amino acids. V lost 3 bases to trimming and J lost 7 bases, with 9 bases between them. The CDR3 nucleotides are TGCGCCAGCAGCCAGGCCCGGAGTGAAAAACTGTTTTTT. Its translation is CASSQARSEKLFF.

This clonotype appeared many times. The CDR3 sequence is CSAIAAQLYSFYGYTF. The CDR3 region has the DNA TGCAGTGCTATTGCGGCGCAGCTTTACTCTTTCTATGGCTACACCTTC. The chain recombines TRBV20-1 with TRBJ1-2; D is uncertain. The V end lost 4 bases, the J end lost 4 bases, and 22 bases lay between the germline ends. CDR1 and CDR2 from the germline V gene are DFQATT and SNEGSKA (reference sequence). The CDR3 loop spans 16 amino acids.

This clonotype was counted ten times or more. Compared with germline, one end of the junction differs, possibly owing to a read error. The V call is TRBV4-3, the J call TRBJ2-6; no definite D call. The length of the CDR3 is 18 residues. Germline V gene data show CDR1 as LGHNA and CDR2 as YSLEER. The CDR3 DNA reads as TGCGCCAGCAGCTATGTTCAAGGACGTCACAAAGTCGGGCCAACGTCTGATTTC. It translates to CASSYVQGRHKVGPTSDF.

This clonotype was counted many times. The chain joins TRBV23-1 to TRBJ1-2, with D perhaps matching TRBD1 (5 bases). TRBV23-1 falls under the ORF class, with uncertain function. This CDR3 is 17 amino acids long. Trimming stripped 5 bases from V and 4 bases from J, with 23 bases between. CDR3 region: CASSLGQLRRKTYGYTF. For the CDR3, the DNA is TGCGCCAGCAGTTTGGGGCAGCTACGCAGAAAGACCTATGGCTACACCTTC.

At least ten counts were recorded for this clonotype. The V and J genes are TRBV7-1 and TRBJ2-6; tentative D call: TRBD1 (5 bases). TRBV7-1 is annotated as an ORF whose role is uncertain. The CDR3 is 19 residues long. The CDR3: CCQQQKVSRGQSRANVLTF. In nucleotides, the CDR3 is TGTTGCCAGCAGCAGAAAGTGTCACGAGGACAAAGTCGGGCCAACGTCCTGACTTTC.

A word on this clonotype: This clone may be a read error of a much larger clone one base away. The chain joins TRBV6-2 or TRBV6-3 to TRBJ1-2; 10 nucleotides agree with TRBD1. Germline V gene data show CDR1 as MNHEY and CDR2 as SVGEGT. This CDR3 has 14 amino acids. The CDR3 DNA reads TGTGCCAGCAGTTACGGGACAGGGGCCTATAGCTACACCTTC. It specifies CASSYGTGAYSYTF.

This clonotype was counted at least ten times. This CDR3 reads CASSLVGANVLTF. CDR3 nucleotide sequence: TGCGCCAGCAGCTTGGTCGGGGCCAACGTCCTGACTTTC. The chain uses TRBV5-1 and TRBJ2-6; no firm D call. CDR3 length: 13 amino acids. Germline CDR1 SGHRS, CDR2 YFSETQ. Trimming pared 0 bases from V and 4 bases from J, leaving 2 bases between.

This clonotype was recorded at least ten times. The rearrangement joins TRBV11-2 to TRBJ1-1, with 9 bases lining up with TRBD1. V gave up 0 bases and J gave up 9 bases; unmatched junction bases: 5. Germline V CDR1 and CDR2: SGHAT, FQNNGV. The CDR3 spans 14 residues. The DNA for the CDR3 is TGTGCCAGCAGCTTAGAGGGGACAGGGTATCAAGCTTTCTTT. Its protein is CASSLEGTGYQAFF.

This clonotype was observed many times. The chain combines TRBV5-5 with TRBJ2-6; D gene unclear. V was cut by 7 bases and J by 5 bases, with 25 bases left in between. The germline CDR1 and CDR2 sequences are SGHKS and YYEKEE (reference sequence). This CDR3 has 18 amino acids. The CDR3 region has the DNA TGTGCCAGCCATAGATTGTGTCTCGCACAAAGTCGGGCCAACGTCCTGACTTTC. It codes for CASHRLCLAQSRANVLTF.

This clonotype was counted a single time. A much larger clone is a single base away; this may be a read error. The chain carries TRBV6-5 and TRBJ1-4; 9 positions match TRBD1. The germline gives CDR1 MNHEY, CDR2 SVGAGI. V was pared by 7 bases and J by 8 bases, with 14 bases of the junction left unmatched. The CDR3 extends over 16 amino acids. CDR3 DNA sequence: TGTGCCAGCAATGAAAACGCCGGGACAGGGAGGGAAAAACTGTTTTTT. It codes for CASNENAGTGREKLFF.

Details on this clonotype: This may be a read error: a much more frequent sequence differs by one nucleotide. This chain joins TRBV12-3 or TRBV12-4 and TRBJ1-2; D is ambiguous. The CDR3 is 17 residues long. In DNA, the CDR3 is TGTGCCAGCAGTGAGCCGGGCAGCTTCCGAAAGACCTATTGCTACACCTTC. Encoded protein: CASSEPGSFRKTYCYTF.

This clonotype showed up many times. The gene calls are TRBV28 and TRBJ1-2; TRBD1 might be the D (6 bases). CDR1 and CDR2 from the germline V gene are MDHEN and SYDVKM. Trimming took off 5 bases at V and 3 bases at J, with 16 bases between the two ends. There are 15 residues in the CDR3. The CDR3 loop is CASSLDSGTYYGYTF. The CDR3 DNA follows: TGTGCCAGCAGTCTGGACTCCGGGACATACTATGGCTACACCTTC.

This clonotype was counted once. Germline and junction disagree at one end, which may indicate a read error. The chain has TRBV6-5 and TRBJ1-2; D call uncertain. This CDR3 has 17 residues. Germline loops: CDR1 MNHEY, CDR2 SVGAGI. In DNA form, the CDR3 reads TGTGCCATCAGTATGCACGTGGAATGTAGAAAGACCTATGGCTACACCTTC. Protein: CAISMHVECRKTYGYTF.

This clonotype was recorded at least ten times. The chain couples TRBV6-6 to TRBJ2-5; D not certain. V lost 6 bases, J lost 0 bases, and 20 bases lay in between. This CDR3 is 17 amino acids long. The germline V gene has CDR1 MNHNY and CDR2 SVGAGI (reference sequence). CDR3 loop: CASSPSLEHLYQETQYF. DNA of the CDR3: TGTGCCAGCAGCCCGTCGTTGGAACACTTGTACCAAGAGACCCAGTACTTC.

This clonotype was picked up many times. The chain employs TRBV19 and TRBJ1-2; TRBD1 is a possible D gene (5 bases). Germline V CDR1 and CDR2: LNHDA, SQIVND (reference sequence). The CDR3 sequence is 12 residues long. V lost 6 bases and J 4 bases, leaving 9 bases between the germline ends. The CDR3 coding sequence is TGTGCCAGTAGGACGACAGCCTATGGCTACACCTTC. This sequence encodes CASRTTAYGYTF.

Comment on this clonotype: This clone may be a read error of a much larger clone one base away. The chain recombines TRBV6-6 with TRBJ2-7, with D possibly called TRBD1 or TRBD2 (5 bases each). Looked up from germline, CDR1 is MNHNY and CDR2 is SVGAGI (reference sequence). The CDR3 has 13 amino acids. Trimming pared 0 bases from V and 9 bases from J, leaving 12 bases between. CDR3 nucleotides: TGTGCCAGCAGTTACTCGAACCGGGACGGGCAGTACTTC. Translating it yields CASSYSNRDGQYF.

This clonotype was detected many times. The chain combines TRBV11-3 with TRBJ1-2; D gene ambiguous. With 5 bases removed from V and 4 bases from J, the gap between germline ends came to 23 bases. The CDR3 sequence is 17 residues long. Per the germline V gene, CDR1 is SGHNT and CDR2 is YENEEA. In DNA form, the CDR3 reads TGTGCCAGCAGCGTTATCGTCGATCTCGGAAAGACCTATGGCTACACCTTC. It translates to CASSVIVDLGKTYGYTF.

This chain connects TRBV5-1 to TRBJ2-1, with a tentative D call TRBD1 (5 bases). Germline V CDR1 and CDR2: SGHRS, YFSETQ. This CDR3 contains 15 residues. Trimming cost V 0 bases and J 5 bases, with 12 bases left between them. CDR3 DNA: TGCGCCAGCAGCTTGGGTCAGGGCACCAACAATGAGCAGTTCTTC. It yields the protein CASSLGQGTNNEQFF.

This clonotype was seen ten or more times. The chain employs TRBV6-5 and TRBJ1-2; tentative D call: TRBD1 (5 bases). CDR1 MNHEY and CDR2 SVGAGI come from the germline V gene. The CDR3 runs to 17 residues. The V end was cut by 5 bases, the J end by 4 bases, with 23 bases between. The CDR3, as DNA: TGTGCCAGCAGTAGGGGAGGCTCTATGCGAAAGACCTATGGCTACACCTTC. Translated: CASSRGGSMRKTYGYTF.

This clonotype has a count of ten or more. The rearrangement links TRBV28 to TRBJ2-1; D tentatively fits TRBD1 or TRBD2 (5 bases each). The CDR3 is 16 residues long. Germline-derived CDR1 and CDR2 are MDHEN and SYDVKM. The V end was cut by 5 bases, the J end by 6 bases, with 20 bases between. In nucleotides, the CDR3 is TGTGCCAGCAGTGCCCCCTTCCCGGGACCTACCAATGAGCAGTTCTTC. Translating it yields CASSAPFPGPTNEQFF.

V and J are TRBV20-1 and TRBJ2-1; D may correspond to TRBD1 or TRBD2 (7 bases each). Trimming pared 4 bases from V and 7 bases from J, leaving 20 bases between. Looked up from germline, CDR1 is DFQATT and CDR2 is SNEGSKA (reference sequence). There are 15 residues in the CDR3. The DNA for the CDR3 is TGCAGTGCTACCCCGACAGGGAGGGGAAAAAATGAGCAGTTCTTC. This codes for CSATPTGRGKNEQFF.

Remarks on this clonotype: Sequence at one end of the junction differs from germline and may be a read error. The chain employs TRBV5-1 and TRBJ2-1; perhaps TRBD2 as D (5 bases). Germline CDR1 is SGHRS and CDR2 is YFSETQ. This CDR3 is built from 13 residues. The CDR3: CASSLDYNNEQLF. The CDR3 DNA follows: TGCGCCAGCAGCTTAGACTACAACAATGAGCAGCTCTTC.

The chain has TRBV18 and TRBJ1-5, with D maybe TRBD1 (6 bases). The CDR3 sequence is 16 residues long. Germline V gene lookup returns CDR1 KGHSH and CDR2 LQKENI. The CDR3 loop is CISSPGEGASNQPQHF. CDR3 DNA sequence: TGTATCAGCTCACCAGGGGAAGGGGCTAGCAATCAGCCCCAGCATTTT.

V usage is TRBV28 and J usage is TRBJ2-3; TRBD2 might be the D (6 bases). CDR3 length: 12 amino acids. Germline V gene sequence: CDR1 MDHEN, CDR2 SYDVKM. Trimming left V 4 bases short and J 4 bases short, with 6 bases between. The CDR3 DNA follows: TGTGCCAGCAGTTGGGGGGCAGATACGCAGTATTTT. Its protein is CASSWGADTQYF. The complete variable domain, with remaining parts taken from reference TRBV28 and TRBJ2-3, reads DVKVTQSSRYLVKRTGEKVFLECVQDMDHENMFWYRQDPGLGLRLIYFSYDVKMKEKGDIPEGYSVSREKKERFSLILESASTNQTSMYLCASSWGADTQYFGPGTRLTVL.